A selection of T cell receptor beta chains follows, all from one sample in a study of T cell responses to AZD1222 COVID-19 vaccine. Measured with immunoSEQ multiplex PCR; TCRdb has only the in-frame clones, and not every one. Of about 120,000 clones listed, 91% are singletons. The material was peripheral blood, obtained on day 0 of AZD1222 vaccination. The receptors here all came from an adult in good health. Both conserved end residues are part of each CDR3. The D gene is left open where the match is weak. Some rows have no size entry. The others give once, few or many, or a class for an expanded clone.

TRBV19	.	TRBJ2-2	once	CASSIALGTGELFF	TGTGCCAGTAGTATAGCCCTCGGGACCGGGGAGCTGTTTTTT
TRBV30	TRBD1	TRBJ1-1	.	CAWRAPDRVLAEAFF	TGTGCCTGGAGAGCCCCCGACAGGGTATTAGCTGAAGCTTTCTTT
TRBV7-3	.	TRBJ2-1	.	CASSSQLNEQFF	TGTGCCAGCAGCTCCCAACTCAATGAGCAGTTCTTC
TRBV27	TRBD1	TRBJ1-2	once	CASSLGTGYGYTF	TGTGCCAGCAGTTTAGGGACAGGATATGGCTACACCTTC
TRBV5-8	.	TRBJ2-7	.	CASSSRETYEQYF	TGTGCCAGCAGCTCTAGAGAAACCTACGAGCAGTACTTC
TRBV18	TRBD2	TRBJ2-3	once	CASSPLAGGITDTQYF	TGTGCCAGCTCACCCCTAGCGGGAGGGATCACAGATACGCAGTATTTT
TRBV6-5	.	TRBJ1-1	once	CASSYQTGGTEAFF	TGTGCCAGCAGTTATCAGACAGGAGGCACTGAAGCTTTCTTT
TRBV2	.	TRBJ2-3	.	CASSEALFTQYF	TGTGCCAGCAGTGAAGCGTTATTTACGCAGTATTTT
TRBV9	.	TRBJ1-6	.	CASSVAGPNSPLHF	TGTGCCAGCAGCGTCGCAGGGCCTAATTCACCCCTCCACTTT
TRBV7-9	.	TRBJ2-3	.	CASSDRRTESTDTQYF	TGTGCCAGCAGCGACAGGAGGACGGAAAGCACAGATACGCAGTATTTT
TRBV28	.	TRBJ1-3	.	CASRTLSPSGNTIYF	TGTGCCAGCAGGACCCTCAGCCCCTCTGGAAACACCATATATTTT
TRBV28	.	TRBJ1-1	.	CASGPGGTEAFF	TGTGCCAGCGGGCCTGGGGGGACTGAAGCTTTCTTT
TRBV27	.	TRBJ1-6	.	CASSFGPPAALHF	TGTGCCAGCAGTTTCGGACCCCCCGCAGCCCTCCACTTT
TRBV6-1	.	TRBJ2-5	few	CASSEERGTIQETQYF	TGTGCCAGCAGTGAAGAAAGGGGGACCATCCAAGAGACCCAGTACTTC
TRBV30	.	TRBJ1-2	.	CASRWKGYGYTF	TGTGCTTCCCGCTGGAAGGGCTATGGCTACACCTTC
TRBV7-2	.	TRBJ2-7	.	CASSLVVGRDEQYF	TGTGCCAGCAGCTTAGTCGTAGGCAGGGACGAGCAGTACTTC
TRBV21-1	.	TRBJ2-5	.	CASSKRPKQDSGFQETQYF	TGTGCCAGCAGCAAAAGGCCCAAGCAGGACAGCGGCTTCCAAGAGACCCAGTACTTC
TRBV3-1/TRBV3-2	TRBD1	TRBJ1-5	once	CASRPTGAHNQPQHF	TGTGCCAGCAGGCCGACAGGGGCCCACAATCAGCCCCAGCATTTT
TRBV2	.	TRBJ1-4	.	CARRGATVEKLFF	TGTGCCCGGCGGGGCGCGACTGTAGAAAAACTGTTTTTT
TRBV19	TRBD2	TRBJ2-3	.	CASSIDSGGTDTQYF	TGTGCCAGTAGTATAGACAGCGGGGGGACAGATACGCAGTATTTT
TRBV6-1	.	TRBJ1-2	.	CASSEAVGFRYGYTF	TGTGCCAGCAGTGAAGCGGTAGGGTTTCGCTATGGCTACACCTTC
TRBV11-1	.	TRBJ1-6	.	CASSRLPRESPLHF	TGTGCCAGCAGCCGACTCCCCCGAGAGTCACCCCTCCACTTT
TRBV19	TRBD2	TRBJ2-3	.	CASMGLAVRTDTQYF	TGTGCCAGCATGGGACTAGCGGTCCGCACAGATACGCAGTATTTT
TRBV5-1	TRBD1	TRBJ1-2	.	CASSLDRVGYGYTF	TGCGCCAGCAGCCTGGACAGGGTGGGCTATGGCTACACCTTC
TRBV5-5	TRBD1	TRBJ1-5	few	CASSFSGQGQPQHF	TGTGCCAGCAGCTTTTCGGGACAGGGGCAGCCCCAGCATTTT
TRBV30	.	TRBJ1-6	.	CAWSVGRGSYNSPLHF	TGTGCCTGGAGTGTGGGCAGAGGCTCCTATAATTCACCCCTCCACTTT
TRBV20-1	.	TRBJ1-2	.	CSASGGQGNGYTF	TGCAGTGCTAGTGGGGGCCAGGGGAACGGCTACACCTTC
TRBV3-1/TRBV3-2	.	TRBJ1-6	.	CASSQRNIYNSPLHF	TGTGCCAGCAGCCAAAGGAACATCTATAATTCACCCCTCCACTTT
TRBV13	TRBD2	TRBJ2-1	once	CASSFPSGDSYNEQFF	TGTGCCAGCAGCTTTCCTAGCGGGGACTCCTACAATGAGCAGTTCTTC
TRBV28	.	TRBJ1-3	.	CASILRGAGNTIYF	TGTGCCAGCATCTTAAGGGGGGCTGGAAACACCATATATTTT
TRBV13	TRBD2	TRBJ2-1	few	CASSVVEREWGYNEQFF	TGTGCCAGCAGCGTCGTGGAGCGGGAGTGGGGCTACAATGAGCAGTTCTTC
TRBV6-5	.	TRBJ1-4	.	CASSVGGGNEKLFF	TGTGCCAGCAGCGTAGGGGGGGGAAATGAAAAACTGTTTTTT
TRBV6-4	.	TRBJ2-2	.	CASSGGDTGELFF	TGTGCCAGCAGTGGAGGGGACACCGGGGAGCTGTTTTTT